This TCR beta chain is from a study of T cells after yellow fever vaccination. Trimming shortened V by 7 bases and J by 2 bases, and 14 bases separated the two germline ends. The CDR3 totals 14 residues. Per germline, CDR1 LNHDA and CDR2 SQIVND (reference sequence). Synthesis of TCR cDNA relied on 5'RACE template switching, which attached a universal primer site and UMIs. TCRdb processed the 5' RACE reads anew with MiXCR; each CDR3 protein has one entry. The table lists 300,000 to 350,000 distinct CDR3 sequences, 4% of them singletons. The chain is built from TRBV19 and TRBJ1-1; D is possibly TRBD1 (5 bases). This receptor was obtained from a young man who received the YFV17D yellow fever vaccine. The sequencing used PBMCs, collected 5 days after the yellow fever booster vaccination. In DNA form, the CDR3 reads TGTGCCAGTACCGCGGGGCGGTCAAACACTGAAGCTTTCTTT. It codes for CASTAGRSNTEAFF.